Given below is one TCR beta chain in context. It lacks a known antigen. Within one base of it there is no much larger clone, and no base qualities were kept. Collaborating institutions collected whole blood in K2EDTA tubes following their own protocols. For TCRbeta analysis, collaborators shipped samples as frozen whole blood, isolated PBMCs, or DNA extracted from either of those sample types. From a lookup of the germline V gene, CDR1 and CDR2 are SGHDT and YYEEEE. The CDR3 covers 15 residues, taking in both the cysteine and the phenylalanine. The CDR3 DNA has 45 bases and is translated from base 1. V and J are trimmed by 0 bases and 7 bases, and the gene matches miss 7 bases of the junction. TCRbeta CDR3 regions were amplified from genomic DNA using the immunoSEQ Assay, a bias-controlled multiplex PCR. The study's processing was this. Nucleated cell counts per sample were estimated from amplification of reference gene primers within the assay. To quantify the absolute abundance of each unique TCRbeta CDR3 rearrangement, sequence reads were collapsed and filtered. For each sample, productive Simpson clonality was calculated by taking the square root of Simpson's diversity index across productive rearrangements. TCRdb carries this immuneACCESS record with in-frame sequences only. Its versions omit some clonotypes, under half of them owing to an unresolved V gene in the studies checked, with the rest unexplained. V and J calls and clone size come straight from that table; D and trimming were deduced from the DNA. Recorded for this sample are 35,000 to 45,000 clones; about 88% of them occurred a single time. The ten largest clones represent around 2.4% of the sample.

This specimen comes from a study of blood T cell repertoires in COVID-19 (dated by TCRdb to 2020 to 2021). Notes on the research overall: Samples from collaborators originated in the United States, Italy and Spain and spanned both the acute and convalescent phases of COVID-19. The material from the prospective study consisted of cDNA or gDNA derived from T cells, B-cell-depleted T cells, or PBMCs. Deeply sampled blood TCRbeta repertoires from subjects exposed to, actively infected with, or recovered from COVID-19 were included in the dataset. Sample metadata almost always included a de-identified subject ID, COVID-19 status, age in years and sex. The repertoires were released in a freely available public database intended as a resource for research on the immune response to SARS-CoV-2. Samples were obtained from the ongoing ImmuneRACE study (first 160 participants) and from 1,254 subjects provided by 6 global collaborators. Where available, HLA class I and class II types were taken from metadata supplied by the sample provider and were not determined by assay-based typing.

Points the paper makes about the study in general: How much clinical and demographic metadata was included differed by source and by participant, and the metadata was provided uncurated.

The sequence links TRBV5-6 to TRBJ2-7; 10 bases in the middle match TRBD1. The sample comprised peripheral blood. This clonotype originated in a human donor in a cohort sampled during active COVID-19. The CDR3: CASSLGGQGDLEQYF. Read as DNA, the sequence is TGTGCCAGCAGCTTGGGCGGACAGGGGGACCTGGAGCAGTACTTC.